Each of the 8 T cell receptor beta chains below was sequenced from the same sample in a study of blood T cell repertoires in COVID-19. Profiled with immunoSEQ multiplex PCR; TCRdb holds only in-frame clones, not every one. The sample lists 350,000 to 400,000 clones, 80% to 95% occurring once. The sample was PBMCs or T cells enriched from blood (not recorded which). These receptors came from a woman aged 40 to 50 who had been exposed to COVID-19.

The rearrangement links TRBV29-1 to TRBJ2-5; 9 bases agree with TRBD2. V shed 5 bases and J 2 bases; nucleotides not matched to a gene: 9. The CDR3 covers 15 residues. Germline CDR1 SQVTM, CDR2 ANQGSEA. CDR3 in amino acids: CSVNGAGGRQETQYF. In DNA form, the CDR3 reads TGCAGCGTTAACGGAGCGGGGGGCAGACAAGAGACCCAGTACTTC.

The rearrangement links TRBV27 to TRBJ2-7; perhaps TRBD1 as D (5 bases). The CDR3 is 18 residues long. Between the trimmed V and J ends, which lost 5 bases and 2 bases, there was a span of 25 bases. Germline CDR1 reads MNHEY; CDR2 reads SMNVEV (reference sequence). DNA for the CDR3: TGTGCCAGCAGTCCCTCAAATGCCGTCAGGGTAGTAACCTACGAGCAGTACTTC. The encoded protein is CASSPSNAVRVVTYEQYF.

The chain couples TRBV7-7 to TRBJ2-5; a possible D gene is TRBD2 (7 bases). The length of the CDR3 is 16 residues. Germline values: CDR1 SSHAT, CDR2 FNYEAQ (reference sequence). The CDR3 coding sequence is TGTGCTAGCTCGCGCGGGGGCCATAACTACCAAGAGACCCAGTACTTC. As protein: CASSRGGHNYQETQYF.

The genes are TRBV5-6 and TRBJ2-1; TRBD2 matches 12 bases. J lost 4 bases, V lost 2 bases, and 1 base had no gene match. There are 15 residues in the CDR3. CDR1 is SGHDT and CDR2 is YYEEEE in the germline V gene. CDR3 bases: TGTGCCAGCAGCTTACTAGCGGGAGGATACAATGAGCAGTTCTTC. It is translated as CASSLLAGGYNEQFF.

In nucleotides, the CDR3 is TGTGCCAGCAGCCCGGGGACAAATTATGGCTACACCTTC. It is translated as CASSPGTNYGYTF. The rearrangement links TRBV7-2 to TRBJ1-2; possibly TRBD1 for D (6 bases). The CDR3 is 13 residues long. Germline V lookup: CDR1 SGHTA, CDR2 FQGNSA. V lost 5 bases, J lost 5 bases, and 12 bases lay in between.

The chain combines TRBV13 with TRBJ1-2; the D gene is possibly TRBD1 (6 bases). Trimming left V 5 bases short and J 1 base short, with 11 bases between. The V gene's germline CDR1 is PRHDT and CDR2 FYEKMQ (reference sequence). The CDR3 totals 14 residues. CDR3 region: CASSPRQVNYGYTF. The CDR3 coding sequence is TGTGCCAGCAGCCCCAGACAGGTTAACTATGGCTACACCTTC.

The chain joins TRBV9 to TRBJ2-3; weak D call: TRBD2 (6 bases). V was pared by 6 bases and J by 2 bases, with 22 bases between. Germline lookup yields CDR1 SGDLS and CDR2 YYNGEE. The CDR3 has 17 amino acids. CDR3 DNA sequence: TGTGCCAGCACCCGCCGGGACTTTGGCGGAACCACAGATACGCAGTATTTT. Its translation: CASTRRDFGGTTDTQYF.

This chain links TRBV18 with TRBJ2-2, with 11 bases fitting TRBD1. The CDR3 consists of 15 residues. Trimming took 4 bases from V and 6 from J; bases not matched to a gene: 4. CDR1 is KGHSH and CDR2 is LQKENI in the germline V gene. CDR3 loop: CASSRDRGYAGELFF. In DNA form, the CDR3 reads TGTGCCAGCTCACGGGACAGGGGGTACGCCGGGGAGCTGTTTTTT.